The 18 T cell receptor beta chains in this list originate from one sample, sequenced in a study of cytomegalovirus exposure and HLA in healthy donors. The primer mix had 60 Vbeta and 13 Jbeta primers. The assay was immunoSEQ multiplex PCR, and TCRdb's table has in-frame clones only and misses some. The data contain under 110,000 clones, approximately 74% of them seen just once; the ten biggest clones take up 1.5% to 2%. The specimen was PBMCs. These receptors originate from a woman aged 40 to 50 in good health and CMV-seronegative.

This rearrangement joins TRBV19 to TRBJ1-1, with a tentative D call TRBD1 (6 bases). CDR3 length: 16 residues. Per germline, CDR1 LNHDA and CDR2 SQIVND (reference sequence). V was clipped by 3 bases and J by 2 bases, with 16 bases between them. The CDR3 bases are TGTGCCAGTAGTATTTCAGGTGCGGACAGAAACACTGAAGCTTTCTTT. Translation: CASSISGADRNTEAFF. Filled out from reference TRBV19 and TRBJ1-1, the complete variable domain reads DGGITQSPKYLFRKEGQNVTLSCEQNLNHDAMYWYRQDPGQGLRLIYYSQIVNDFQKGDIAEGYSVSREKKESFPLTVTSAQKNPTAFYLCASSISGADRNTEAFFGQGTRLTVV.

The chain combines TRBV12-5 with TRBJ1-6; D is possibly TRBD1 (6 bases). Trimming cost V 1 base and J 10 bases, with 14 bases left between them. The CDR3 runs 15 residues. Germline CDR1 reads LGHNT; CDR2 reads FRNRAP. CDR3 amino acids: CASGLGTAGGSPLHF. CDR3 DNA sequence: TGTGCTAGTGGTTTGGGGACAGCCGGGGGGTCACCCCTCCACTTT.

This clone was detected only once. This chain joins TRBV10-3 and TRBJ2-7; 7 nucleotides line up with TRBD2. Germline V gene data show CDR1 as ENHRY and CDR2 as SYGVKD. CDR3 size: 13 residues. V gave up 4 bases and J gave up 3 bases; unmatched junction bases: 3. Written as DNA, the CDR3 is TGTGCCATCAGTGGAGCGGGAAACTACGAGCAGTACTTC. It is translated as CAISGAGNYEQYF.

The chain recombines TRBV30 with TRBJ2-5; 9 bases agree with TRBD2. The CDR3 totals 15 residues. The V gene's germline CDR1 is GTSNPN and CDR2 SVGIG (reference sequence). The junction had 11 bases not matched to a gene; V was cut back by 5 bases and J by 4 bases. For the CDR3, the DNA is TGTGCCTGGGTTCAGACTCTAGCGGGAAGAGAGACCCAGTACTTC. Protein product: CAWVQTLAGRETQYF. The whole variable domain, filled in from reference TRBV30 and TRBJ2-5, reads SQTIHQWPATLVQPVGSPLSLECTVEGTSNPNLYWYRQAAGRGLQLLFYSVGIGQISSEVPQNLSASRPQDRQFILSSKKLLLSDSGFYLCAWVQTLAGRETQYFGPGTRLLVL.

This rearrangement joins TRBV7-2 to TRBJ2-5; no firm D call. Germline V lookup: CDR1 SGHTA, CDR2 FQGNSA. V shed 5 bases and J shed 5 bases, with 15 bases lying between them. This CDR3 is 14 amino acids long. CDR3 amino acids: CASSRMGVLETQYF. The CDR3 bases are TGTGCCAGCAGCCGTATGGGCGTGTTGGAGACCCAGTACTTC.

The V call is TRBV9, the J call TRBJ2-7; D might be TRBD2 (5 bases). Germline V lookup: CDR1 SGDLS, CDR2 YYNGEE. The V and J ends lost 3 bases and 3 bases respectively, with 16 bases between them. The CDR3 runs 15 residues. The CDR3 is CASSAAAIEGYEQYF. As DNA, the CDR3 is TGTGCCAGCAGCGCCGCAGCTATAGAGGGCTACGAGCAGTACTTC. Based on the CDR3 plus reference TRBV9 and TRBJ2-7, the full variable domain is DSGVTQTPKHLITATGQRVTLRCSPRSGDLSVYWYQQSLDQGLQFLIQYYNGEERAKGNILERFSAQQFPDLHSELNLSSLELGDSALYFCASSAAAIEGYEQYFGPGTRLTVT.

The chain uses TRBV14 and TRBJ2-7; D is possibly TRBD1 (5 bases). CDR1 is SGHDN, CDR2 FVKESK, per germline. Trimming pared 5 bases from V and 2 bases from J, leaving 16 bases between. CDR3 size: 15 residues. As DNA, the CDR3 is TGTGCCAGCAGCGACAAACAGGTTCTACCCTACGAGCAGTACTTC. This sequence encodes CASSDKQVLPYEQYF.

The V gene is TRBV27, the J gene TRBJ2-3; 12 nucleotides match TRBD2. CDR3 length: 15 amino acids. The junction had 7 bases not matched to a gene; V was cut back by 8 bases and J by 4 bases. The V gene's germline CDR1 is MNHEY and CDR2 SMNVEV (reference sequence). The CDR3 bases are TGTGCCAGCCGTTGGGCTAGCGGGGGGGCAGATACGCAGTATTTT. It translates to CASRWASGGADTQYF.

The chain carries TRBV7-9 and TRBJ2-7, with 10 bases aligning to TRBD2. V lost 4 bases, J lost 0 bases, and 3 bases stayed unmatched. This CDR3 comprises 15 residues. Per germline, CDR1 SEHNR and CDR2 FQNEAQ (reference sequence). CDR3 protein: CASSSQREGSYEQYF. CDR3 DNA: TGTGCCAGCAGCTCACAGCGGGAGGGCTCCTACGAGCAGTACTTC.

This chain links TRBV29-1 with TRBJ2-3, with 10 bases identical to TRBD2. The CDR3 is made up of 21 amino acids. From germline, CDR1 is SQVTM and CDR2 ANQGSEA. V trimming: 4 bases; J trimming: 0 bases; junction bases outside the gene matches: 22. The CDR3 is CSVVSLRVIAGGRVSTDTQYF. The CDR3 nucleotides read TGCAGCGTTGTTTCTCTCCGGGTGATAGCGGGAGGCCGAGTCAGCACAGATACGCAGTATTTT.

The V call is TRBV19, the J call TRBJ2-5; tentative D call: TRBD2 (5 bases). The CDR3 consists of 15 residues. V shed 1 base and J shed 5 bases, with 14 bases lying between them. Germline values: CDR1 LNHDA, CDR2 SQIVND (reference sequence). The CDR3 reads CASSIGTPRRETQYF. The CDR3, as DNA: TGTGCCAGTAGTATAGGCACTCCTAGGAGGGAGACCCAGTACTTC. Based on the CDR3 plus reference TRBV19 and TRBJ2-5, the full variable domain is DGGITQSPKYLFRKEGQNVTLSCEQNLNHDAMYWYRQDPGQGLRLIYYSQIVNDFQKGDIAEGYSVSREKKESFPLTVTSAQKNPTAFYLCASSIGTPRRETQYFGPGTRLLVL.

The chain has TRBV6-5 and TRBJ2-7, with a weak D call TRBD1 (6 bases). Trimming removed 8 bases from V and 3 bases from J, with 14 bases in between. CDR3 length: 13 residues. Per the germline V gene, CDR1 is MNHEY and CDR2 is SVGAGI. Written as DNA, the CDR3 is TGTGCCAGCTCCAGCCAGGGGAGCTACGAGCAGTACTTC. This codes for CASSSQGSYEQYF.

This clone showed up just once. A read error may account for a junction end that differs from germline. The chain joins TRBV7-9 to TRBJ2-2; TRBD2 agrees at 11 bases. The CDR3 has 16 residues. Germline assignment: CDR1 SEHNR and CDR2 FQNEAQ (reference sequence). This CDR3 reads CSSSSTSGTSSAELFF. In DNA, the CDR3 is TGTTCCAGCAGCTCGACTAGCGGGACGTCGAGTGCGGAGCTGTTTTTT.

As for this clone: At one boundary the junction diverges from the germline segment, which might be a read error. The chain carries TRBV7-7 and TRBJ2-5; 11 bases match TRBD2. The last part of the DNA fits TRBJ2-7 better; the J call may be wrong. The CDR3 has 16 amino acids. Germline CDR1 is SSHAT and CDR2 is FNYEAQ (reference sequence). CDR3 residues: CASSPLAGGPYYEQYF. CDR3 in DNA: TGTGCTAGCAGCCCCCTAGCGGGGGGCCCATACTACGAGCAGTACTTC.

V usage is TRBV7-9 and J usage is TRBJ1-1; perhaps TRBD1 as D (6 bases). V dropped 5 bases and J dropped 4 bases, with 11 bases sitting between them. The CDR3 totals 13 residues. CDR1 is SEHNR, CDR2 FQNEAQ, per germline (reference sequence). The CDR3 coding sequence is TGTGCCAGCAGCCAAGGACAGATCACTGAAGCTTTCTTT. Translation: CASSQGQITEAFF.

The V gene is TRBV6-6, the J gene TRBJ2-7; 7 bases map to TRBD2. The CDR3 length is 14 residues. Germline V gives CDR1 MNHNY, CDR2 SVGAGI (reference sequence). V dropped 6 bases and J dropped 2; count of bases not matched to a gene: 7. DNA of the CDR3: TGTGCCAGCAGCCCGTCTAGCGGTACCTACGAGCAGTACTTC. It translates to CASSPSSGTYEQYF.

V is TRBV6-5 and J is TRBJ2-7; 12 bases match TRBD2. V lost 4 bases to trimming and J lost 5 bases; unmatched junction nucleotides: 0. CDR3 length: 13 amino acids. Germline V gene lookup returns CDR1 MNHEY and CDR2 SVGAGI. The CDR3 coding sequence is TGTGCCAGCAGTTCTAGCGGGAGGGACGAGCAGTACTTC. The encoded protein is CASSSSGRDEQYF.

The chain has TRBV6-1 and TRBJ2-7, with D maybe TRBD2 (6 bases). Germline CDR1 is MNHNS and CDR2 is SASEGT. This CDR3 contains 14 residues. V lost 5 bases to trimming and J lost 3 bases, with 14 bases between them. In DNA, the CDR3 is TGTGCCAGCAGTCGCGATTGGGACTTCTACGAGCAGTACTTC. It encodes CASSRDWDFYEQYF.